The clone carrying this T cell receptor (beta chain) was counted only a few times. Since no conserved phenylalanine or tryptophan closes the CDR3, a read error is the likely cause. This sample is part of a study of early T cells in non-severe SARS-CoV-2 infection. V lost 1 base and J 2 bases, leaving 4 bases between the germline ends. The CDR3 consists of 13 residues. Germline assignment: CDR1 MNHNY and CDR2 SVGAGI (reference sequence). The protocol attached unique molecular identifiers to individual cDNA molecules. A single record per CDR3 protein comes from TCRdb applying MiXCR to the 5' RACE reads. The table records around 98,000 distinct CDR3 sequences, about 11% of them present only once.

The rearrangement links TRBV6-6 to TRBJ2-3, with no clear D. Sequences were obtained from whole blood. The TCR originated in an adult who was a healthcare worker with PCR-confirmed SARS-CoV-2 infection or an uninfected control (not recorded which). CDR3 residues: CASSYYLTDTQYS. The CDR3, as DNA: TGTGCCAGCAGTTACTACCTCACAGATACGCAGTATTCT.